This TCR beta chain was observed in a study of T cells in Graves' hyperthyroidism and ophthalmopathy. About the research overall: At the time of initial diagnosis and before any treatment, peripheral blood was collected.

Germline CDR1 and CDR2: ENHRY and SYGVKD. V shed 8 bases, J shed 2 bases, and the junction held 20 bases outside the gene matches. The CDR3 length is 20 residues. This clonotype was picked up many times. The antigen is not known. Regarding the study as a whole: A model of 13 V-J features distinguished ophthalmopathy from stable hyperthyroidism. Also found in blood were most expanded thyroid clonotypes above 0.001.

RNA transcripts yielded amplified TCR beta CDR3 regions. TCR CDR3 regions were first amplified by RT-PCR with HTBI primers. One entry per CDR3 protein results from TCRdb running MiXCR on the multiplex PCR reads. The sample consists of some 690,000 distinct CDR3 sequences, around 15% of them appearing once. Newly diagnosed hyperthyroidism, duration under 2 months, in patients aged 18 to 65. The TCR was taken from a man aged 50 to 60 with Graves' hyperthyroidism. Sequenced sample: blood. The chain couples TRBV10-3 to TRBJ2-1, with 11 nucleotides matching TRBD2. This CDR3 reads CAIGETGTSGDPEPYNEQFF. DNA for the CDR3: TGTGCCATCGGCGAAACCGGGACTAGCGGCGATCCAGAACCCTACAATGAGCAGTTCTTC.